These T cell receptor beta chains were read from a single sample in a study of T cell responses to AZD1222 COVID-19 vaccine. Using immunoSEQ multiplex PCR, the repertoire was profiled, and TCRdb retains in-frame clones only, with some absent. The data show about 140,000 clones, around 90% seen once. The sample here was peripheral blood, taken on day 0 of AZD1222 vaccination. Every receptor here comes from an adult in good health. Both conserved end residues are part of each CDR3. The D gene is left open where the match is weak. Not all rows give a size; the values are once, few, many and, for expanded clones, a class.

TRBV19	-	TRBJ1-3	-	CASSTVGRNTIYF	TGTGCCAGTAGTACCGTGGGGCGAAACACCATATATTTT
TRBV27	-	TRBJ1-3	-	CASSLKGIGIGSGNTIYF	TGTGCCAGCAGTTTAAAGGGTATAGGGATTGGCTCTGGAAACACCATATATTTT
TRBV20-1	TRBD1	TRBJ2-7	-	CSAAGTAEQYF	TGCAGTGCCGCCGGGACAGCCGAGCAGTACTTC
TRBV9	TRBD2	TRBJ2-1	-	CASSVELTSGRNEQFF	TGTGCCAGCAGCGTAGAATTGACTAGCGGGAGGAATGAGCAGTTCTTC
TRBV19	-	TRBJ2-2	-	CASSTSIERGSTGELFF	TGTGCCAGTAGTACCTCAATAGAGAGGGGCAGCACCGGGGAGCTGTTTTTT
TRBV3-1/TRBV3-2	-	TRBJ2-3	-	CASSQDPGTDTQYF	TGTGCCAGCAGCCAAGATCCAGGAACAGATACGCAGTATTTT
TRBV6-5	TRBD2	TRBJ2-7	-	CASSPLAGGLYEQYF	TGTGCCAGCAGTCCCTTAGCGGGAGGGCTCTACGAGCAGTACTTC
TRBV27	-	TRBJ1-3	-	CASSLLGGLGNTIYF	TGTGCCAGCAGTTTGCTAGGGGGTCTCGGAAACACCATATATTTT
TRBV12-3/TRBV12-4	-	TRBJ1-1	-	CASRHRSTEAFF	TGTGCCAGCAGGCATCGGTCCACTGAAGCTTTCTTT
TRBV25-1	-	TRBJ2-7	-	CASSEFGPYEQYF	TGTGCCAGCAGTGAATTTGGCCCCTACGAGCAGTACTTC
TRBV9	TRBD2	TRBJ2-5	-	CASSVAPQGLAAPQYF	TGTGCCAGCAGCGTAGCCCCCCAGGGACTAGCGGCTCCCCAGTACTTC
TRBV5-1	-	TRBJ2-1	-	CASSLTLADYNEQFF	TGCGCCAGCAGCCTTACTCTTGCCGACTACAATGAGCAGTTCTTC
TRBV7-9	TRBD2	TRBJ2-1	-	CASSLSGSSYNEQFF	TGTGCCAGCAGCCTTAGCGGGAGCTCCTACAATGAGCAGTTCTTC
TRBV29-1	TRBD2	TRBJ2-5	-	CTGGLAVETQYF	TGCACCGGGGGACTAGCGGTAGAGACCCAGTACTTC
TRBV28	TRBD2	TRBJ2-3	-	CASSLGAGGTDTQYF	TGTGCCAGCAGTTTAGGGGCGGGAGGAACAGATACGCAGTATTTT
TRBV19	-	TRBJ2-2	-	CASSIQGRRTGELFF	TGTGCCAGTAGTATCCAGGGAAGGAGAACCGGGGAGCTGTTTTTT
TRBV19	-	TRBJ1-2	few	CASAFGVNGYTF	TGTGCCAGCGCCTTCGGGGTGAATGGCTACACCTTC
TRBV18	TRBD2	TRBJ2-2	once	CASSSGLAGNTGELFF	TGTGCCAGCTCATCCGGACTAGCGGGAAACACCGGGGAGCTGTTTTTT
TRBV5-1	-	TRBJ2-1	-	CASNPGGSYNEQFF	TGCGCCAGCAATCCCGGGGGCAGCTACAATGAGCAGTTCTTC
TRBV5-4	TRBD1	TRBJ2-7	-	CASSPGTVNYEQYF	TGTGCCAGCAGCCCCGGGACAGTCAACTACGAGCAGTACTTC
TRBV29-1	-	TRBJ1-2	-	CSVRGTFYGYTF	TGCAGCGTCCGCGGGACGTTCTATGGCTACACCTTC
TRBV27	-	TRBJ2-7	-	CASSLAEGREQYF	TGTGCCAGCAGTTTAGCCGAGGGGAGGGAGCAGTACTTC
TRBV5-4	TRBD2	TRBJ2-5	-	CASSLAVSGRAQETQYF	TGTGCCAGCAGCTTGGCCGTGAGCGGGAGAGCACAAGAGACCCAGTACTTC
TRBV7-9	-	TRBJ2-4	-	CASSYPAQEGTKNIQYF	TGTGCCAGCAGCTATCCGGCCCAAGAAGGGACCAAAAACATTCAGTACTTC
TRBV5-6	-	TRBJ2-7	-	CASSTAGARGGPLYEQYF	TGTGCCAGCAGCACAGCCGGGGCGAGGGGAGGCCCCTTGTACGAGCAGTACTTC
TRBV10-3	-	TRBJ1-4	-	CAISESAGIGGRLFF	TGTGCCATCAGTGAGTCAGCAGGGATCGGTGGTAGACTGTTTTTT
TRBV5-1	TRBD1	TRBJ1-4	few	CASSLTGAGTSWTNEKLFF	TGCGCCAGCAGCTTGACAGGGGCGGGTACGTCGTGGACTAATGAAAAACTGTTTTTT
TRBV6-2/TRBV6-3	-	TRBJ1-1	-	CASSYVKNSEAFF	TGTGCCAGCAGTTACGTTAAAAACAGTGAAGCTTTCTTT
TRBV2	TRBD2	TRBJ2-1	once	CASSELAGWNEQFF	TGTGCCAGCAGTGAATTAGCGGGATGGAATGAGCAGTTCTTC
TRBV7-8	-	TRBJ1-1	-	CASSSDSPEAFF	TGTGCCAGCAGCTCGGACAGTCCTGAAGCTTTCTTT
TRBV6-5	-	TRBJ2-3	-	CASSHPGTDTQYF	TGTGCCAGCAGCCACCCGGGAACAGATACGCAGTATTTT
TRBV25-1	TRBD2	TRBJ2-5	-	CASRQTSGSGETQYF	TGTGCCAGCAGGCAGACTAGCGGGAGCGGGGAGACCCAGTACTTC
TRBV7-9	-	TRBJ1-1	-	CASSLIAEAFF	TGTGCCAGCAGCTTAATCGCTGAAGCTTTCTTT
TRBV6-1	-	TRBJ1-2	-	CASSETRAVVIYGYTF	TGTGCCAGCAGTGAAACTCGGGCAGTGGTGATCTATGGCTACACCTTC
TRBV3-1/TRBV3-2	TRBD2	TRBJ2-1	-	CASSQSPVTSGSRNEQFF	TGTGCCAGCAGCCAATCCCCGGTAACTAGCGGGAGTCGGAACGAGCAGTTCTTC
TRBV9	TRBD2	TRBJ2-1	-	CASSATSGMYNEQFF	TGTGCCAGCAGCGCGACTAGCGGGATGTACAATGAGCAGTTCTTC
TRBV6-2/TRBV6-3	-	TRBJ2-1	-	CASSTSWGSYNEQFF	TGTGCCAGCAGCACGAGTTGGGGCTCCTACAATGAGCAGTTCTTC
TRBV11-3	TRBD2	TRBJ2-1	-	CASSPNSGVYNEQFF	TGTGCCAGCAGCCCAAATAGCGGGGTGTACAATGAGCAGTTCTTC
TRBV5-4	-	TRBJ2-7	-	CASSLALDYEQYF	TGTGCCAGCAGCTTGGCCCTAGACTACGAGCAGTACTTC
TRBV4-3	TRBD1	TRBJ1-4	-	CASSQWTGANEKLFF	TGCGCCAGCAGCCAATGGACAGGAGCTAATGAAAAACTGTTTTTT
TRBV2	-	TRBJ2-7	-	CASTGGLERYEQYF	TGTGCCAGCACCGGGGGGCTAGAGAGATACGAGCAGTACTTC
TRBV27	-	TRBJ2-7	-	CASSLKGSGSYEQYF	TGTGCCAGCAGTTTAAAAGGGTCCGGCTCCTACGAGCAGTACTTC
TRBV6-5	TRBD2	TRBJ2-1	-	CASSRGTSSYNEQFF	TGTGCCAGCAGTAGGGGGACTAGCTCCTACAATGAGCAGTTCTTC
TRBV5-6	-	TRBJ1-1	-	CASSPGSNTEAFF	TGTGCCAGCAGCCCGGGGTCGAACACTGAAGCTTTCTTT
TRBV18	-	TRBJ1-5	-	CASSKQGPQVEKPQHF	TGTGCCAGCTCAAAACAGGGCCCGCAAGTTGAAAAGCCCCAGCATTTT
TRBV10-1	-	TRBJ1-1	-	CASSESTGLGTEAFF	TGCGCCAGCAGTGAGTCGACAGGCTTAGGCACTGAAGCTTTCTTT
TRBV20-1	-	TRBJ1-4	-	CSARVNEKLFF	TGCAGTGCTAGAGTGAATGAAAAACTGTTTTTT
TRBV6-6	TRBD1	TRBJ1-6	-	CASSRTGVGSYNSPLHF	TGTGCCAGCAGTCGGACAGGTGTCGGATCCTATAATTCACCCCTCCACTTT
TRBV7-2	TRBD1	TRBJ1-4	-	CASRSTGGGEKLFF	TGTGCCAGCAGATCTACAGGGGGCGGCGAAAAACTGTTTTTT
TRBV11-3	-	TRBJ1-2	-	CASSLLVATFHYGYTF	TGTGCCAGCAGCTTATTGGTCGCGACCTTCCACTATGGCTACACCTTC
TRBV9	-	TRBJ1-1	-	CASSVGETQPEAFF	TGTGCCAGCAGCGTCGGGGAGACCCAGCCTGAAGCTTTCTTT
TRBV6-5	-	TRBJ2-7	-	CASSYGGIRSYEQYF	TGTGCCAGCAGTTACGGCGGGATTCGTTCCTACGAGCAGTACTTC
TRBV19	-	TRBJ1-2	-	CASSVRIRVRSYTF	TGTGCCAGTAGTGTGCGAATCAGGGTTAGGAGCTACACCTTC
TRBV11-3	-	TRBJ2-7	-	CASSRPGSYEQYF	TGTGCCAGCAGCCGGCCGGGGTCCTACGAGCAGTACTTC
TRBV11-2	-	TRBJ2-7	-	CASSPASYEQYF	TGTGCCAGCAGTCCCGCCTCCTACGAGCAGTACTTC